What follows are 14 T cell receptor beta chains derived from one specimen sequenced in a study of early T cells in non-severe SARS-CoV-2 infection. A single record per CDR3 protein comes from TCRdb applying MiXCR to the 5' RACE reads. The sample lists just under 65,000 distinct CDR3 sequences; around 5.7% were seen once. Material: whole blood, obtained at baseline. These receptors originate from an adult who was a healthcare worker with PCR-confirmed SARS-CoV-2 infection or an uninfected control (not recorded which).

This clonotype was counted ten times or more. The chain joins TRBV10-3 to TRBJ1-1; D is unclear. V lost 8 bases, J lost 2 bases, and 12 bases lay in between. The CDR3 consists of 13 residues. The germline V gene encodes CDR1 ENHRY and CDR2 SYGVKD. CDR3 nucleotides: TGTGCCATCTTTTCTCCGGAAAACACTGAAGCTTTCTTT. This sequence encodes CAIFSPENTEAFF.

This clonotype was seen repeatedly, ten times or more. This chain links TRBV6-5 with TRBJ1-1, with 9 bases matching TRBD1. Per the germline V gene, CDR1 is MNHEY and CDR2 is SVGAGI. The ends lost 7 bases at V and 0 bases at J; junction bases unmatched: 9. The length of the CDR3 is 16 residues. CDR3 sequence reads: CASNQIGTGMNTEAFF. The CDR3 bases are TGTGCCAGCAACCAGATCGGGACAGGGATGAACACTGAAGCTTTCTTT.

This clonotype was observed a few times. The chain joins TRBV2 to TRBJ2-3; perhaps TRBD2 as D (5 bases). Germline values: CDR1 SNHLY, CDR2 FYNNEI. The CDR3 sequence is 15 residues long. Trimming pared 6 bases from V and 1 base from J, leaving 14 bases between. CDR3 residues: CASSTLGSGTDTQYF. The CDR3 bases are TGTGCCAGCAGCACCTTGGGGAGCGGCACAGATACGCAGTATTTT.

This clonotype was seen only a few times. The CDR3 nucleotides read TGCGCCAGCAGCCAAGATCGGGGGGCGAACTCCTACAATGAGCAGTTCTTC. Translated, it gives CASSQDRGANSYNEQFF. The chain carries TRBV4-1 and TRBJ2-1; D is perhaps TRBD2 (7 bases). Germline assignment: CDR1 MGHRA and CDR2 YSYEKL. The V end was cut by 0 bases, the J end by 0 bases, with 12 bases between. The CDR3 is 17 amino acids.

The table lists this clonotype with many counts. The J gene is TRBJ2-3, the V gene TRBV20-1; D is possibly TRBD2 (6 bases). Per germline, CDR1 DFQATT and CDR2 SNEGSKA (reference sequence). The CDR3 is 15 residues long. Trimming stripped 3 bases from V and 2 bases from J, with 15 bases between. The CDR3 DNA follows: TGCAGTGCTAGTCTTTATTCGGGGGTCACAGATACGCAGTATTTT. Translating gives CSASLYSGVTDTQYF.

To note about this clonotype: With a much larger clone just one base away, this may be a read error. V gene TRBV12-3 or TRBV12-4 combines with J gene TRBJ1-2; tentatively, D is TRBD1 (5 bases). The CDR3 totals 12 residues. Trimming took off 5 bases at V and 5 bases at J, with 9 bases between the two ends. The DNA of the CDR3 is TGTGCCAGCAGTGAGACAGATTATGGCTACACCTTC. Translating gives CASSETDYGYTF.

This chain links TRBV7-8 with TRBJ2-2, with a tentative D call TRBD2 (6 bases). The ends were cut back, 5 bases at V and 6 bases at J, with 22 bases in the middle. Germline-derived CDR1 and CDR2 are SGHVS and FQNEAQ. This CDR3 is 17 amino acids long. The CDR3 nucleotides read TGTGCCAGCAGCCTTATCGCCGGAGGGATAGGGGCCGGGGAGCTGTTTTTT. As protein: CASSLIAGGIGAGELFF.

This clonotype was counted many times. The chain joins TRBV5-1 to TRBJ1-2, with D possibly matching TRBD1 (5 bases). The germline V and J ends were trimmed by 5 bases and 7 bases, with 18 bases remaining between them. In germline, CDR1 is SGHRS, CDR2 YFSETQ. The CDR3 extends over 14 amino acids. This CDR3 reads CASRMGRELSGYTF. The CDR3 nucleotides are TGCGCCAGCAGGATGGGCAGGGAGTTATCTGGCTACACCTTC. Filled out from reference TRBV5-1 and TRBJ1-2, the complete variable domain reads KAGVTQTPRYLIKTRGQQVTLSCSPISGHRSVSWYQQTPGQGLQFLFEYFSETQRNKGNFPGRFSGRQFSNSRSEMNVSTLELGDSALYLCASRMGRELSGYTFGSGTRLTVV.

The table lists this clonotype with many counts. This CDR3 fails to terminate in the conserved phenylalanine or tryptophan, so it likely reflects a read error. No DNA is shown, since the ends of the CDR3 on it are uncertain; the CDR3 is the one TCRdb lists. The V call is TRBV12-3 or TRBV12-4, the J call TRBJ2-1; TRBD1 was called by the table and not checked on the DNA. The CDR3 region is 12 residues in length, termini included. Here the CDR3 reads CASSRPGQGVSV.

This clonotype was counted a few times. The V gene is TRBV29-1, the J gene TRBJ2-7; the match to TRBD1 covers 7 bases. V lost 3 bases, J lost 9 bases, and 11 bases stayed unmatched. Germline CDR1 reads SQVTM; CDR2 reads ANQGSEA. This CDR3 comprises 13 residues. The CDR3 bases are TGCAGCGTTGAGCCCGACCGACAGGGACGGCAGTACTTC. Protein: CSVEPDRQGRQYF.

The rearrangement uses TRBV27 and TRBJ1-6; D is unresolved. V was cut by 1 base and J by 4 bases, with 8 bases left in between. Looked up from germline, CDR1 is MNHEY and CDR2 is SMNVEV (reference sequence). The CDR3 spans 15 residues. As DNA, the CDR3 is TGTGCCAGCAGTTTATTCTCTCCGTATAATTCACCCCTCCACTTT. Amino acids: CASSLFSPYNSPLHF.

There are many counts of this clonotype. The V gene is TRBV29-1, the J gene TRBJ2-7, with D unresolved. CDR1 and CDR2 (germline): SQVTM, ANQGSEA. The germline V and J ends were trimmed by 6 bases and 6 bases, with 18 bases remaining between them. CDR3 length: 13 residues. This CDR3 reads CSVEKLEQSEQYF. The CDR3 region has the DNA TGCAGCGTGGAAAAGCTAGAACAAAGCGAGCAGTACTTC.

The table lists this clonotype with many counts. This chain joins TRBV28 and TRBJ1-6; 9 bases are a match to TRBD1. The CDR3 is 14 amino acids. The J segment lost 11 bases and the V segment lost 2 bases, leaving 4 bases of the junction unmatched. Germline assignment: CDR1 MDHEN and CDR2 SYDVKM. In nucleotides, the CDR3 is TGTGCCAGCAGTTTACCGACAGGGGGAACACCCCTCCACTTT. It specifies CASSLPTGGTPLHF. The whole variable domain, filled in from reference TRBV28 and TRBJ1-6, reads DVKVTQSSRYLVKRTGEKVFLECVQDMDHENMFWYRQDPGLGLRLIYFSYDVKMKEKGDIPEGYSVSREKKERFSLILESASTNQTSMYLCASSLPTGGTPLHFGNGTRLTVT.

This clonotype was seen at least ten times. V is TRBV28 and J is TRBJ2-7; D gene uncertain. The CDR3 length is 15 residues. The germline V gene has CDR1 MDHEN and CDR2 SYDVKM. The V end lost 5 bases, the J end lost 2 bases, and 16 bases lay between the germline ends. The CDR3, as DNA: TGTGCCAGCAGTCCGCGCCCAGACACAACCTACGAGCAGTACTTC. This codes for CASSPRPDTTYEQYF.